This TCR beta chain derives from a study of blood T cell repertoires in COVID-19. About the research overall: In each case, the material was cDNA or gDNA derived from T cells, B-cell-depleted T cells, or PBMCs.

Some clones are missing from TCRdb's copy, which holds only in-frame ones; the method was immunoSEQ multiplex PCR. The table lists roughly 68,000 clones, 88% of them singletons. V was cut by 1 base and J by 6 bases, with 10 bases left in between. Germline V gene lookup returns CDR1 SGHRS and CDR2 YFSETQ. The CDR3 length is 13 residues. This TCR came from a man aged 50 to 60 with acute or convalescent COVID-19. Sequencing input: peripheral blood. The J gene is TRBJ1-2, the V gene TRBV5-1, with D tentatively TRBD1 (6 bases). The CDR3, as DNA: TGCGCCAGCAGCTTGAACAGGGTAGATGGCTACACCTTC. Translated, it gives CASSLNRVDGYTF.